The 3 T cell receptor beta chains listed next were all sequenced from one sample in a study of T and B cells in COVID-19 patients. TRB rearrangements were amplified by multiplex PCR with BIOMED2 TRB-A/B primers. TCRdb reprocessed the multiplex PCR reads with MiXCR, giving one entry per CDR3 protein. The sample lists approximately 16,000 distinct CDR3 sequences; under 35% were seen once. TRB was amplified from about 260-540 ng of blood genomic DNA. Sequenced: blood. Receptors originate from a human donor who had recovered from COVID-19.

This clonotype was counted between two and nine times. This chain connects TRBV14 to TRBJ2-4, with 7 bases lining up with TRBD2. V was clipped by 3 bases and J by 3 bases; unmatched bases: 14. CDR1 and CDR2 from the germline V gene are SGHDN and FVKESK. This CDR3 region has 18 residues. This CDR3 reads CASSHSAGEPTYKNIQYF. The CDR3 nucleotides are TGTGCCAGCAGCCACAGTGCGGGAGAACCGACTTACAAAAACATTCAGTACTTC.

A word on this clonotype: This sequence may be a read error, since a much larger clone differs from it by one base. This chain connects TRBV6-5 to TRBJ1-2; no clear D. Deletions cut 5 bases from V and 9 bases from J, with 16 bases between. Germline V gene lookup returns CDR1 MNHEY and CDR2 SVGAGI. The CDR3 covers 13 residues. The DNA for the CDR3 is TGTGCCAGCAGTCCAACAGCCGCCGGGAGCTACACCTTC. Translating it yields CASSPTAAGSYTF.

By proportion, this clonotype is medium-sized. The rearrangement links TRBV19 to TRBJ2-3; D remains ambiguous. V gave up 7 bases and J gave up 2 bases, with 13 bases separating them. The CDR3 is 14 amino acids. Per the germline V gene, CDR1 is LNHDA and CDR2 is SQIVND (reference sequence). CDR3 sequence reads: CASNRQHTTDTQYF. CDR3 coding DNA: TGTGCCAGTAACCGACAACACACCACAGATACGCAGTATTTT.